This entry is about one TCR beta chain. This entry comes from a study of T cell changes during pregnancy in multiple sclerosis. V was clipped by 2 bases and J by 9 bases; unmatched bases: 5. Germline CDR1 and CDR2: GTSNPN and SVGIG (reference sequence). There are 12 residues in the CDR3. Sequenced by immunoSEQ multiplex PCR; TCRdb stores in-frame clones only, minus some. This table has around 27,000 clones, over 85% appearing once. The chain joins TRBV30 to TRBJ2-3, with TRBD1 identical over 7 bases. This TCR was recovered from a female donor with multiple sclerosis, enrolled in a pregnancy study. The sequencing here drew on CD4+ T cells from peripheral blood mononuclear cells, taken in the first trimester of pregnancy. The CDR3: CAWSYDRATQYF. CDR3 coding DNA: TGTGCCTGGAGTTACGACAGGGCCACGCAGTATTTT.